This T cell receptor (beta chain) is from a study of shared clonotypes between healthy human individuals. As for the study in general: Per-donor plates numbered three CD4 naive, three CD4 memory, two CD8 naive and one CD8 memory.

There were no recent acute infections or vaccinations among the donors, who were healthy HIV-negative adults. Sequenced by immunoSEQ multiplex PCR; TCRdb stores in-frame clones only, minus some. The sample holds more than 900,000 clones, approximately 80% seen once. Trimming removed 4 bases at V and 4 bases at J, with 14 bases between. The CDR3 extends over 14 amino acids. The germline gives CDR1 SGDLS, CDR2 YYNGEE. The chain couples TRBV9 to TRBJ1-2; TRBD1 is a possible D gene (6 bases). The specimen was memory CD4+ T cells from PBMCs. As to subset: CD45RA-negative fraction. The sequence derives from a young man in good health. Some clones in this sample may be carry-over from other donors' samples. The CDR3 DNA sequence: TGTGCCAGCAGCACACGACAGGCAGCCTATGGCTACACCTTC. Its translation is CASSTRQAAYGYTF.